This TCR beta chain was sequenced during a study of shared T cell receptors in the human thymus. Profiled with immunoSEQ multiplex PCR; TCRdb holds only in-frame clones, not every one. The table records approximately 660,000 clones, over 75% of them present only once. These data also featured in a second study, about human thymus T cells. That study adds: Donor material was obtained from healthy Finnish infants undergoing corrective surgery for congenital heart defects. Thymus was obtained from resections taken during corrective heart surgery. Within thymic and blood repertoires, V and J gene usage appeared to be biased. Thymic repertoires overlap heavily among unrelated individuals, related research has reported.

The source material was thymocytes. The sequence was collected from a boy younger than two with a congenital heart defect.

CDR3 sequence reads: CSVEGREGQNEQFF. CDR3 DNA sequence: TGCAGCGTTGAAGGGCGGGAGGGCCAAAATGAGCAGTTCTTC. The chain combines TRBV29-1 with TRBJ2-1; TRBD2 matches at 9 bases. The V gene's germline CDR1 is SQVTM and CDR2 ANQGSEA. CDR3 length equals 14 residues. The V gene end was trimmed by 1 base and the J gene end by 7 bases; junction bases not matched to a gene: 5.